Listed below are T cell receptor beta chains from one sample, sequenced in a study of blood T cell repertoires in COVID-19. TCRdb keeps only in-frame clones here, not all; method: immunoSEQ multiplex PCR. Here the sample spans approximately 140,000 clones, around nine tenths being singletons. Sequenced material: peripheral blood. Every receptor here comes from a human donor in a cohort sampled during active COVID-19. The CDR3 runs from the conserved cysteine through the conserved F or W. Fields, in order: J gene, clone size, D gene, V gene, CDR3 protein, CDR3 DNA. The D gene is left open where the match is weak. Rows give clone size only sometimes, using once, few, many, or a class for an expanded clone.

TRBJ1-1,NA,NA,TRBV6-5,CASSYRPGVSEAFF,TGTGCCAGCAGTTACCGTCCCGGGGTGTCCGAAGCTTTCTTT
TRBJ2-1,NA,TRBD2,TRBV28,CASSETSGGAYNEQFF,TGTGCCAGCAGTGAAACTAGCGGGGGGGCCTACAATGAGCAGTTCTTC
TRBJ2-1,NA,TRBD2,TRBV6-5,CASRRLAGGYNEQFF,TGTGCCAGCAGGAGACTAGCGGGAGGATACAATGAGCAGTTCTTC
TRBJ1-1,few,TRBD1,TRBV18,CASSTGGHTEAFF,TGTGCCAGCTCGACAGGGGGTCACACTGAAGCTTTCTTT
TRBJ2-7,NA,TRBD1,TRBV27,CASSFLTGNAPYEQYF,TGTGCCAGCAGTTTCCTGACAGGGAACGCGCCCTACGAGCAGTACTTC
TRBJ1-5,once,NA,TRBV3-1/TRBV3-2,CASSQDVTGNQPQHF,TGTGCCAGCAGCCAAGACGTGACTGGAAATCAGCCCCAGCATTTT
TRBJ1-6,NA,TRBD1,TRBV7-2,CASSPPTGGGSPLHF,TGTGCCAGCAGCCCCCCAACAGGGGGAGGTTCACCCCTCCACTTT
TRBJ2-3,NA,NA,TRBV5-8,CASSNAGSRTDTQYF,TGTGCCAGCAGCAACGCGGGTTCCCGGACAGATACGCAGTATTTT
TRBJ1-5,NA,NA,TRBV28,CASSGAGVGNQPQHF,TGTGCCAGCAGCGGGGCGGGGGTAGGCAATCAGCCCCAGCATTTT
TRBJ2-3,few,NA,TRBV5-6,CASSFGPGDTDTQYF,NA
TRBJ2-3,NA,NA,TRBV18,CASSPITIRTALSTDTQYF,TGTGCCAGCTCACCAATTACGATAAGGACAGCGCTTAGCACAGATACGCAGTATTTT
TRBJ1-5,NA,NA,TRBV28,CASGTGFQPQHF,TGTGCCAGCGGTACAGGATTCCAGCCCCAGCATTTT
TRBJ2-5,NA,NA,TRBV27,CASSLVLSETQYF,TGTGCCAGCAGTTTGGTTCTGAGCGAGACCCAGTACTTC
TRBJ1-6,NA,NA,TRBV6-2/TRBV6-3,CASSYADITYSPLHF,TGTGCCAGCAGTTACGCAGACATCACTTATTCACCCCTCCACTTT
TRBJ2-7,once,NA,TRBV3-1/TRBV3-2,CASSITYEQYF,TGTGCCAGCAGCATCACCTACGAGCAGTACTTC
TRBJ2-7,NA,NA,TRBV27,CASSPTASSYEQYF,TGTGCCAGCAGCCCTACCGCGAGCTCCTACGAGCAGTACTTC
TRBJ2-7,once,TRBD2,TRBV20-1,CSASRLAGQSYEQYF,TGCAGTGCTAGTCGCCTAGCGGGGCAAAGCTACGAGCAGTACTTC
TRBJ2-3,once,NA,TRBV9,CASSFGGGSTDTQYF,TGTGCCAGCAGCTTCGGTGGGGGGAGCACAGATACGCAGTATTTT
TRBJ1-2,once,NA,TRBV5-4,CASSLGGPNYGYTF,TGTGCCAGCAGCCTGGGCGGGCCGAACTATGGCTACACCTTC
TRBJ1-6,NA,TRBD1,TRBV18,CASSSRDSSNSPLHF,TGTGCCAGCTCATCCCGGGACAGCAGCAATTCACCCCTCCACTTT
TRBJ2-6,NA,TRBD1,TRBV4-1,CASSQATGTAGLSGANVLTF,TGCGCCAGCAGCCAAGCCACCGGGACAGCCGGCCTCTCTGGGGCCAACGTCCTGACTTTC
TRBJ2-5,NA,NA,TRBV11-2,CASSSQGLETQYF,TGTGCCAGCAGCTCGCAGGGTCTCGAGACCCAGTACTTC
TRBJ1-2,NA,TRBD1,TRBV6-5,CASRAYRGSSYGYTF,TGTGCCAGCCGGGCGTACAGGGGGAGCAGTTACGGCTACACCTTC
TRBJ2-1,NA,NA,TRBV7-3,CASSPGYNEQFF,TGTGCCAGCAGCCCAGGCTACAATGAGCAGTTCTTC
TRBJ2-1,NA,TRBD2,TRBV7-2,CASSLTGTSNNEQFF,TGTGCCAGCAGCCTCACCGGGACTAGCAACAATGAGCAGTTCTTC
TRBJ1-1,NA,TRBD1,TRBV28,CETQGAGTEAFF,TGTGAGACTCAGGGGGCCGGCACTGAAGCTTTCTTT
TRBJ2-3,NA,NA,TRBV9,CASSVVENTQYF,TGTGCCAGCAGCGTAGTTGAGAACACGCAGTATTTT
TRBJ1-1,NA,NA,TRBV7-9,CASSFQAKTTEAFF,TGTGCCAGCAGCTTTCAGGCGAAGACCACTGAAGCTTTCTTT
TRBJ1-3,few,NA,TRBV11-2,CASSVDRYGNTIYF,TGTGCCAGCAGCGTGGACAGATATGGAAACACCATATATTTT
TRBJ2-7,NA,TRBD2,TRBV11-2,CASSLGGSSYEQYF,TGTGCCAGCAGCTTAGGCGGGAGCTCCTACGAGCAGTACTTC
TRBJ2-2,NA,NA,TRBV7-2,CASSLVQGLAGELFF,TGTGCCAGCAGCTTAGTACAGGGTTTGGCCGGGGAGCTGTTTTTT
TRBJ1-1,NA,NA,TRBV4-1,CASSQADSNTEAFF,TGCGCCAGCAGCCAAGCCGACTCGAACACTGAAGCTTTCTTT
TRBJ2-1,few,NA,TRBV20-1,CSASPYEQFF,TGCAGTGCTAGTCCCTATGAGCAGTTCTTC
TRBJ2-2,once,TRBD1,TRBV7-3,CASSLRTGVANTGELFF,TGTGCCAGCAGCTTACGAACAGGGGTGGCGAACACCGGGGAGCTGTTTTTT
TRBJ2-1,NA,TRBD2,TRBV3-1/TRBV3-2,CASSQEKGTRGKQFF,TGTGCCAGCAGCCAAGAGAAGGGGACTAGAGGGAAGCAGTTCTTC
TRBJ1-2,NA,TRBD1,TRBV10-3,CAIGAGTGIAREGYTF,TGTGCCATCGGGGCCGGGACAGGGATTGCGCGGGAGGGCTACACCTTC
TRBJ2-3,NA,NA,TRBV5-6,CASSSYKLGALDTQYF,TGTGCCAGCAGCTCCTATAAACTAGGAGCGCTAGATACGCAGTATTTT
TRBJ1-4,NA,NA,TRBV9,CASSQHEGEREKLFF,TGTGCCAGCAGCCAGCATGAGGGGGAGCGTGAAAAACTGTTTTTT
TRBJ2-5,NA,TRBD1,TRBV28,CASSFDRGRQETQYF,TGTGCCAGCAGTTTTGACAGGGGAAGACAAGAGACCCAGTACTTC
TRBJ2-7,NA,TRBD2,TRBV7-6,CASSFSSGGDYYEQYF,TGTGCCAGCAGCTTTTCTAGCGGAGGCGACTACTACGAGCAGTACTTC
TRBJ1-2,few,NA,TRBV19,CASSKGQYYGYTF,TGTGCCAGTAGTAAAGGACAGTACTATGGCTACACCTTC
TRBJ2-5,NA,TRBD2,TRBV4-2,CASSQDYIAGVETQYF,TGTGCCAGCAGCCAAGATTATATCGCGGGGGTGGAGACCCAGTACTTC
TRBJ2-5,NA,TRBD2,TRBV28,CASSLGLAGETQYF,TGTGCCAGCAGTTTAGGGCTAGCGGGGGAGACCCAGTACTTC
TRBJ1-2,NA,NA,TRBV3-1/TRBV3-2,CASSQAPGHSNYGYTF,TGTGCCAGCAGCCAAGCACCGGGACACTCTAACTATGGCTACACCTTC
TRBJ2-7,NA,TRBD1,TRBV2,CASSDGTGDEQYF,TGTGCCAGCAGTGACGGGACAGGGGACGAGCAGTACTTC